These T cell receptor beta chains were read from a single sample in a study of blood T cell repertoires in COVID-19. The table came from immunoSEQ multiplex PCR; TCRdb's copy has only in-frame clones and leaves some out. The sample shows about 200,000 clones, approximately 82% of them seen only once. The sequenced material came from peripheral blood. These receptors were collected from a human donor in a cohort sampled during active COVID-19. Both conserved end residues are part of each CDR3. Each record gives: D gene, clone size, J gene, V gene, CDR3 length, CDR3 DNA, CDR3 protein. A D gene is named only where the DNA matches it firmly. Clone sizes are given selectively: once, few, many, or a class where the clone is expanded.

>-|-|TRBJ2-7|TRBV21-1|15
TGTGCCAGCAGCCCAAAGTCGCCCCACTACTACGAGCAGTACTTC
CASSPKSPHYYEQYF
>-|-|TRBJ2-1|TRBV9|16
TGTGCCAGCAGCGCCCCCCCGAGGAGGACTTACAATGAGCAGTTCTTC
CASSAPPRRTYNEQFF
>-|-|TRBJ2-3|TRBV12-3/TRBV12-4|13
TGTGCCAGCAGTTTTCTTACTGGACAAACGCAGTATTTT
CASSFLTGQTQYF
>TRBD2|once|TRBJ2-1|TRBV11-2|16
TGTGCCAGCAGCTCAGCAGCGGGAGTAGCCTACAATGAGCAGTTCTTC
CASSSAAGVAYNEQFF
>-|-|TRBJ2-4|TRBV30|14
TGTGCCTTCAAGGGCGGGACGGCCAAAAACATTCAGTACTTC
CAFKGGTAKNIQYF
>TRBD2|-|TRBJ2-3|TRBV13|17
TGTGCCAGCAGCCCCCAAAGACTAGCGTACCCTACAGATACGCAGTATTTT
CASSPQRLAYPTDTQYF
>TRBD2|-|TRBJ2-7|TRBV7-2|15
TGTGCCAGCAGCTTAACTAGCGGGGTGGGCTACGAGCAGTACTTC
CASSLTSGVGYEQYF
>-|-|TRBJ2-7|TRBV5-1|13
TGCGCCAGCAGCTTGTCCCAGGCCTACGAGCAGTACTTC
CASSLSQAYEQYF
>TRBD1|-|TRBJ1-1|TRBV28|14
TGTGCCAGCCGGACAGGGGTTAGTGGCACTGAAGCTTTCTTT
CASRTGVSGTEAFF
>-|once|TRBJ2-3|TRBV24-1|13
TGTGCCACCAGTCAGGCAGGCACAGATACGCAGTATTTT
CATSQAGTDTQYF